These 6 T cell receptor beta chains originate from one sample sequenced in a study of blood T cell repertoires in COVID-19 (dated by TCRdb to 2020 to 2022). The receptor library was made with the immunoSEQ multiplex PCR assay. Imported from immuneACCESS, the table was reduced by TCRdb to in-frame sequences with V and J called. These copies leave out some clones; in studies compared against another copy, an unresolved V gene accounts for under half, and the cause of the remainder is not known. The sample table contains some 300,000 clones; only one count was recorded for more than 70% of them. Of the sample, 6.9% falls within the top ten clones. Sequenced material: peripheral blood. The receptors originated from a woman aged 30 to 39 who had recovered from COVID-19.

The chain links TRBV2 to TRBJ1-4; 10 bases line up with TRBD1. Germline loops: CDR1 SNHLY, CDR2 FYNNEI. The CDR3 runs to 14 residues. V shed 6 bases and J 7 bases; nucleotides not matched to a gene: 5. DNA of the CDR3: TGTGCCAGCAGAGAGACAGGGGGCAGTGAAAAACTGTTTTTT. Translating gives CASRETGGSEKLFF.

The chain links TRBV7-2 to TRBJ2-2; possible D gene TRBD1, 5 bases. V was shortened by 1 base and J by 6 bases, with 12 bases between the two germline ends. There are 15 residues in the CDR3. Germline V gene data show CDR1 as SGHTA and CDR2 as FQGNSA. CDR3 nucleotide sequence: TGTGCCAGCAGCTTAGGCCCAGGGTTGGCCGGGGAGCTGTTTTTT. Translation gives CASSLGPGLAGELFF. The whole variable domain, filled in from reference TRBV7-2 and TRBJ2-2, reads GAGVSQSPSNKVTEKGKDVELRCDPISGHTALYWYRQSLGQGLEFLIYFQGNSAPDKSGLPSDRFSAERTGGSVSTLTIQRTQQEDSAVYLCASSLGPGLAGELFFGEGSRLTVL.

This clone was seen once. The rearrangement links TRBV20-1 to TRBJ2-1; maybe TRBD2 (5 bases). The CDR3 contains 13 residues. Germline CDR1 DFQATT, CDR2 SNEGSKA (reference sequence). Trimming took 3 bases from V and 5 from J, leaving 11 bases between them. The CDR3 sequence is CSASMRADNEQFF. The DNA for the CDR3 is TGCAGTGCTAGTATGCGGGCCGACAATGAGCAGTTCTTC.

This chain joins TRBV6-5 and TRBJ2-4, with 9 bases fitting TRBD1. V lost 11 bases and J lost 3; bases outside the gene matches: 11. The CDR3 contains 15 residues. Per germline, CDR1 MNHEY and CDR2 SVGAGI. DNA of the CDR3: TGTGCCTCCCTCGGGACAGGGTTTGGCAAAAACATTCAGTACTTC. It codes for CASLGTGFGKNIQYF.

This sequence joins TRBV12-3 or TRBV12-4 and TRBJ1-1; D is undetermined. V was clipped by 5 bases and J by 4 bases, with 11 bases between them. The length of the CDR3 is 13 residues. CDR3 residues: CASSPSGSTEAFF. The CDR3 region has the DNA TGTGCCAGCAGTCCATCGGGGAGCACTGAAGCTTTCTTT.

This CDR3 reads CASSIWGRTNEKLFF. CDR3 coding DNA: TGTGCCAGTAGTATCTGGGGCAGGACTAATGAAAAACTGTTTTTT. This chain uses TRBV19 with TRBJ1-4, with D possibly matching TRBD1 (5 bases). The V gene lost 3 bases and the J gene lost 2 bases, with 10 bases spanning the gap. The CDR3 runs 15 residues. Germline values: CDR1 LNHDA, CDR2 SQIVND (reference sequence). Using reference TRBV19 and TRBJ1-4 for the parts outside the CDR3, the full variable domain is DGGITQSPKYLFRKEGQNVTLSCEQNLNHDAMYWYRQDPGQGLRLIYYSQIVNDFQKGDIAEGYSVSREKKESFPLTVTSAQKNPTAFYLCASSIWGRTNEKLFFGSGTQLSVL.